This T cell receptor beta chain was recorded in a study of Ad26.COV2.S vaccination and SARS-CoV-2 variants. Study-wide background: Enrollment placed the donor in the COV1001 Ad26.COV2.S trial arm. Intramuscular Ad26.COV2.S at 5x10^10 or 1x10^11 viral particles. Whole-study findings and limits: Relative to placebo recipients, vaccine recipients exhibited elevated spike-specific TCR breadth.

About this clone: Its antigen is not known.

From germline, CDR1 is SEHNR and CDR2 FQNEAQ (reference sequence). The CDR3 spans 13 residues. Trimming removed 5 bases from V and 6 bases from J, with 12 bases in between. Indicated treatment: roughly 20 received Ad26.COV2.S at low or high dose, single or two shots; about 5 received placebo; per-sample allocation not given. Vaccine and placebo recipients were sampled on day 63 after the first injection. In the vaccine, an Ad26 vector expressed the SARS-CoV-2 spike of the Wuhan strain. Produced via immunoSEQ multiplex PCR; TCRdb's table is partial and in-frame only. Of some 350,000 clones in the sample, about 85% are singletons; the top ten hold around 3%.

The chain has TRBV7-9 and TRBJ2-3, with D possibly matching TRBD2 (5 bases). This receptor was identified in a person between 18 and 65 years old who received the Ad26.COV2.S COVID-19 vaccine or a placebo. Sample: peripheral blood, taken in a trial of Ad26.COV2.S vaccine versus placebo. CDR3 sequence (DNA): TGTGCCAGCAGCCCGAGGCCGGGGGATACGCAGTATTTT. Translation: CASSPRPGDTQYF. The full variable domain, rest sourced from reference TRBV7-9 and TRBJ2-3, is DTGVSQNPRHKITKRGQNVTFRCDPISEHNRLYWYRQTLGQGPEFLTYFQNEAQLEKSRLLSDRFSAERPKGSFSTLEIQRTEQGDSAMYLCASSPRPGDTQYFGPGTRLTVL.